A selection of T cell receptor beta chains follows, all from one sample in a study of T cell responses to AZD1222 COVID-19 vaccine. Generated by immunoSEQ multiplex PCR, the TCRdb table keeps only in-frame clones and is missing some. Of under 150,000 clones in the sample, around nine tenths are singletons; the top ten hold 9% to 9.5%. This specimen was peripheral blood, taken 28 days after the second AZD1222 dose. The receptors originated from an adult who received the AZD1222 COVID-19 vaccine. The CDR3 runs from the conserved cysteine through the conserved F or W. The order of the fields is CDR3 DNA, CDR3 protein, D gene, J gene, clone size, V gene. The D gene is left open where the match is weak. The listing skips clone size in some rows; elsewhere it reads once, few, many or a size class.

DNA: TGTGCCAGCCGGATCTCAGGGAATGAGCAGTTCTTC; CDR3: CASRISGNEQFF; D: NA; J: TRBJ2-1; size: NA; V: TRBV5-6
DNA: TGTGCCAGCAGTATTGACGGGGGCCGGCAGCCCCAGCATTTT; CDR3: CASSIDGGRQPQHF; D: NA; J: TRBJ1-5; size: NA; V: TRBV2
DNA: TGTGCCATCAGTGATCTCCGTGAGCAGTTCTTC; CDR3: CAISDLREQFF; D: NA; J: TRBJ2-1; size: NA; V: TRBV10-3
DNA: TGTGCCTGGAGTAGGCCAATCTCTTTCACCGGGGAGCTGTTTTTT; CDR3: CAWSRPISFTGELFF; D: NA; J: TRBJ2-2; size: NA; V: TRBV30
DNA: TGTGCCACCAGCCCTAAACCCCTTAGCGGGAGATCGGAGACCCAGTACTTC; CDR3: CATSPKPLSGRSETQYF; D: TRBD2; J: TRBJ2-5; size: once; V: TRBV15
DNA: TGTGCCAGCAGTTACGGGGCGGGATTAGGTAATGAGCAGTTCTTC; CDR3: CASSYGAGLGNEQFF; D: NA; J: TRBJ2-1; size: once; V: TRBV6-5
DNA: TGTGCCAGCAGCCAAGATTTGAGGGGGAGGGGAGATACGCAGTATTTT; CDR3: CASSQDLRGRGDTQYF; D: NA; J: TRBJ2-3; size: NA; V: TRBV4-2
DNA: TGTGCCAGCAGCCAAACTCTCAGCTCCTACGAGCAGTACTTC; CDR3: CASSQTLSSYEQYF; D: NA; J: TRBJ2-7; size: once; V: TRBV3-1/TRBV3-2
DNA: TGTGCCAGCGGAACAGGGATGTGGGGCACTGAAGCTTTCTTT; CDR3: CASGTGMWGTEAFF; D: NA; J: TRBJ1-1; size: once; V: TRBV28
DNA: TGTGCCATCAGTGAGGGGCCCCTGGGTAACACCGGGGAGCTGTTTTTT; CDR3: CAISEGPLGNTGELFF; D: NA; J: TRBJ2-2; size: NA; V: TRBV10-3
DNA: TGTGCCAGCAGGTCAGGGGTCGTAAAAGGGAGTCAGCCCCAGCATTTT; CDR3: CASRSGVVKGSQPQHF; D: NA; J: TRBJ1-5; size: NA; V: TRBV2
DNA: TGTGCCAGCAGAGCGGGGCCCGGAGTAAGGGGTGAAGCTTTCTTT; CDR3: CASRAGPGVRGEAFF; D: NA; J: TRBJ1-1; size: NA; V: TRBV6-5
DNA: TGCGCCAGCAGCTTGGGACGAGTGAACACTGAAGCTTTCTTT; CDR3: CASSLGRVNTEAFF; D: NA; J: TRBJ1-1; size: NA; V: TRBV5-1
DNA: TGTGCCAGCAGCTTAGTAGGTGGGCCTGGCGACTATGGCTACACCTTC; CDR3: CASSLVGGPGDYGYTF; D: NA; J: TRBJ1-2; size: NA; V: TRBV7-2
DNA: TGTGCCAGCAGTGAATGGGACAACACCGGGGAGCTGTTTTTT; CDR3: CASSEWDNTGELFF; D: NA; J: TRBJ2-2; size: NA; V: TRBV6-4
DNA: TGTGCCAGCAGTTCCCCCCCCGGGAAGGGGACTGATCAGCCCCAGCATTTT; CDR3: CASSSPPGKGTDQPQHF; D: NA; J: TRBJ1-5; size: NA; V: TRBV27
DNA: TGTGCCAGCAGACTCCAGGGGTATAGCAATCAGCCCCAGCATTTT; CDR3: CASRLQGYSNQPQHF; D: NA; J: TRBJ1-5; size: NA; V: TRBV28
DNA: TGTGCCAGCTCTGCAGGGGGCTTTCAGCCCCAGCATTTT; CDR3: CASSAGGFQPQHF; D: TRBD1; J: TRBJ1-5; size: NA; V: TRBV18
DNA: TGTGCCAGCAGCCAAGAAGTTTTCACCTTCACTATCTTTACGAACACTGAAGCTTTCTTT; CDR3: CASSQEVFTFTIFTNTEAFF; D: NA; J: TRBJ1-1; size: NA; V: TRBV14
DNA: TGTGCCAGCAGCCAAGATGGACCAGGGTCTAATTCACCCCTCCACTTT; CDR3: CASSQDGPGSNSPLHF; D: NA; J: TRBJ1-6; size: NA; V: TRBV4-2
DNA: TGTGCCAGCTCACCAGGAGATAATCAGCCCCAGCATTTT; CDR3: CASSPGDNQPQHF; D: NA; J: TRBJ1-5; size: NA; V: TRBV18
DNA: TGTGCCAGCAGCCCGACTAGCGGGGAGTACAATGAGCAGTTCTTC; CDR3: CASSPTSGEYNEQFF; D: TRBD2; J: TRBJ2-1; size: many; V: TRBV6-2/TRBV6-3
DNA: TGTGCCAGCAGTCGGGACAGGGGCACAGATACGCAGTATTTT; CDR3: CASSRDRGTDTQYF; D: TRBD1; J: TRBJ2-3; size: NA; V: TRBV2
DNA: TGTGCCAGCAGCCCCCTATCCCGGGGACAGGGGTATGGCTACACCTTC; CDR3: CASSPLSRGQGYGYTF; D: TRBD1; J: TRBJ1-2; size: NA; V: TRBV11-2
DNA: TGTGCCAGCAGCCCGCAGACAGGTCCCGTCGCCAACGTCCTGACTTTC; CDR3: CASSPQTGPVANVLTF; D: NA; J: TRBJ2-6; size: NA; V: TRBV28
DNA: TGTGCCAGCAGTCCGGGGACAGGGTCCGTCGGGCGGGCTTTCTTT; CDR3: CASSPGTGSVGRAFF; D: TRBD1; J: TRBJ1-1; size: NA; V: TRBV28
DNA: TGTGCCAGCAGCACTCAGGGATCCGGAGATACGCAGTATTTT; CDR3: CASSTQGSGDTQYF; D: NA; J: TRBJ2-3; size: NA; V: TRBV9
DNA: TGTGCCAGCTCACCATCACCTAGACAGGGCGCCTCTGAAGCTTTCTTT; CDR3: CASSPSPRQGASEAFF; D: TRBD1; J: TRBJ1-1; size: NA; V: TRBV18
DNA: TGTGCCAGCAGCTTCCCAGGGACCCCCCTTTCGGCTAACTATGGCTACACCTTC; CDR3: CASSFPGTPLSANYGYTF; D: NA; J: TRBJ1-2; size: NA; V: TRBV21-1
DNA: TGTGCCAGCAGTGACTCCGCCGCCGGGGGGACCCAGTACTTC; CDR3: CASSDSAAGGTQYF; D: NA; J: TRBJ2-5; size: NA; V: TRBV6-4
DNA: TGTGCCAGCAGCTTACTTCCAGGGTTAAATTCGGGGGACACTGAAGCTTTCTTT; CDR3: CASSLLPGLNSGDTEAFF; D: NA; J: TRBJ1-1; size: NA; V: TRBV7-2
DNA: TGTGCCAGCAGCTTGGGTGGGGGCCCTTCAGAAAAACTGTTTTTT; CDR3: CASSLGGGPSEKLFF; D: NA; J: TRBJ1-4; size: NA; V: TRBV7-9
DNA: TGTGCCAGCACTGCCCAGCTAGTTTTTGGGAATGAGCAGTTCTTC; CDR3: CASTAQLVFGNEQFF; D: NA; J: TRBJ2-1; size: NA; V: TRBV27
DNA: TGTGCCAGCAGTGAATCGGGGGGCGGTGGCTACACCTTC; CDR3: CASSESGGGGYTF; D: NA; J: TRBJ1-2; size: NA; V: TRBV25-1
DNA: TGTGCCATCAGTGAGGAAACAGGGGACAATCAGCCCCAGCATTTT; CDR3: CAISEETGDNQPQHF; D: TRBD1; J: TRBJ1-5; size: NA; V: TRBV10-3
DNA: TGCGCCAGCAGCCAAGATGAGGGATATTACTCTGGAAACACCATATATTTT; CDR3: CASSQDEGYYSGNTIYF; D: NA; J: TRBJ1-3; size: NA; V: TRBV4-3